One sample yielded the 24 T cell receptor beta chains listed below, sequenced in a study of cytomegalovirus exposure and HLA in healthy donors listed by TCRdb under 2017. Libraries were made using the immunoSEQ multiplex PCR assay. TCRdb carries this immuneACCESS record with in-frame sequences only. Its versions omit some clonotypes, under half of them owing to an unresolved V gene in the studies checked, with the rest unexplained. For this sample the table gives roughly 73,000 clones, of which about 95% were detected only once. Jointly, the top ten make up 3% to 3.5% of the sample. Input material: PBMCs. These receptors were collected from a man younger than 35 in good health and CMV-seronegative.

This rearrangement joins TRBV5-1 to TRBJ2-1; 7 bases agree with TRBD1. CDR3 length equals 15 residues. Germline CDR1 SGHRS, CDR2 YFSETQ. Unmatched junction bases numbered 4, after V lost 4 bases and J lost 0 bases. The DNA of the CDR3 is TGCGCCAGCAGCCGGGACAGAAGCTCCTACAATGAGCAGTTCTTC. Its protein is CASSRDRSSYNEQFF.

The chain links TRBV2 to TRBJ2-1; the D gene is possibly TRBD2 (6 bases). Germline V lookup: CDR1 SNHLY, CDR2 FYNNEI. The CDR3 length is 15 residues. V was pared by 5 bases and J by 1 base, with 12 bases between. CDR3 residues: CASSPLASSYNEQFF. In nucleotides, the CDR3 is TGTGCCAGCAGTCCCCTAGCGAGTTCCTACAATGAGCAGTTCTTC.

The J gene is TRBJ1-1, the V gene TRBV28, with D possibly matching TRBD1 (6 bases). CDR3 size: 13 residues. Per germline, CDR1 MDHEN and CDR2 SYDVKM. Trimming took off 10 bases at V and 2 bases at J, with 14 bases between the two ends. CDR3 nucleotides: TGTGCCATCAGAGGGGGAGTTAACACTGAAGCTTTCTTT. This codes for CAIRGGVNTEAFF.

The gene calls are TRBV4-2 and TRBJ1-3; TRBD1 matches 8 bases. Losses at the gene ends were 4 bases for V and 0 bases for J; bases not matched to a gene: 5. Germline V CDR1 and CDR2: LGHNA, YNFKEQ. The CDR3 has 16 amino acids. The CDR3 sequence: CASSPTTGGSGNTIYF. The CDR3 nucleotides are TGTGCCAGCAGCCCAACCACAGGGGGCTCTGGAAACACCATATATTTT.

This chain joins TRBV6-5 and TRBJ1-1; TRBD1 matches 8 bases. V gave up 5 bases and J gave up 1 base; unmatched junction bases: 6. The CDR3 spans 15 residues. Looked up from germline, CDR1 is MNHEY and CDR2 is SVGAGI. This chain's CDR3 is CASSRRQGTNTEAFF. Written as DNA, the CDR3 is TGTGCCAGCAGTCGACGACAGGGGACGAACACTGAAGCTTTCTTT.

This clone was seen a single time. The rearrangement uses TRBV25-1 and TRBJ1-4; TRBD1 agrees at 7 bases. CDR3 length: 14 amino acids. The V gene's germline CDR1 is MGHDK and CDR2 SYGVNS. The J segment lost 5 bases and the V segment lost 2 bases, leaving 2 bases of the junction unmatched. CDR3 loop: CASSESRGNEKLFF. The CDR3 region has the DNA TGTGCCAGCAGTGAAAGCAGGGGGAATGAAAAACTGTTTTTT.

This rearrangement joins TRBV20-1 to TRBJ1-2; D uncertain. Germline loops: CDR1 DFQATT, CDR2 SNEGSKA (reference sequence). The V end lost 2 bases, the J end lost 8 bases, and 6 bases lay between the germline ends. The CDR3 has 10 amino acids. CDR3 nucleotide sequence: TGCAGTGCTAGACTCCGGGGCTACACCTTC. This codes for CSARLRGYTF.

The V gene is TRBV27, the J gene TRBJ1-1, with 9 bases that match TRBD1. Germline assignment: CDR1 MNHEY and CDR2 SMNVEV (reference sequence). CDR3 length: 16 residues. The trim removed 5 bases at V and 1 base at J, leaving 8 bases unmatched. The CDR3 DNA follows: TGTGCCAGCAGTCCATCGGGGACAGGGCCGAACACTGAAGCTTTCTTT. This encodes CASSPSGTGPNTEAFF.

The table lists this clone with a count of one. The rearrangement joins TRBV4-2 to TRBJ2-3; D possibly corresponds to TRBD2 (6 bases). The CDR3 extends over 17 amino acids. The germline gives CDR1 LGHNA, CDR2 YNFKEQ. V dropped 2 bases and J dropped 0 bases, with 15 bases sitting between them. The DNA for the CDR3 is TGTGCCAGCAGCCAACTTCCGACGGAGGGTAGCACAGATACGCAGTATTTT. Its protein product is CASSQLPTEGSTDTQYF.

The chain has TRBV11-2 and TRBJ2-7; 7 bases align to TRBD2. CDR3 length: 13 amino acids. CDR1 and CDR2 from the germline V gene are SGHAT and FQNNGV. With V trimmed by 5 bases and J by 2 bases, 3 bases remained unmatched. CDR3 protein: CASSLGLAYEQYF. The CDR3 DNA sequence: TGTGCCAGCAGCCTCGGACTAGCCTACGAGCAGTACTTC.

The chain has TRBV6-6 and TRBJ2-7, with 7 positions matching TRBD1. V was clipped by 5 bases and J by 5 bases; unmatched bases: 6. The CDR3 is made up of 13 amino acids. The germline V gene encodes CDR1 MNHNY and CDR2 SVGAGI (reference sequence). CDR3 loop: CASSRGQDHEQYF. CDR3 sequence (DNA): TGTGCCAGCAGTAGAGGACAGGACCACGAGCAGTACTTC.

The J gene is TRBJ1-4, the V gene TRBV9; 9 nucleotides line up with TRBD1. Germline V gives CDR1 SGDLS, CDR2 YYNGEE. V gave up 3 bases and J gave up 4 bases; unmatched junction bases: 4. The CDR3 sequence is 15 residues long. CDR3 bases: TGTGCCAGCAGCGAAACAGGGGGCGTTAATGAAAAACTGTTTTTT. Protein sequence: CASSETGGVNEKLFF.

V is TRBV28 and J is TRBJ1-2, with a weak D call TRBD1 (6 bases). Trimming cost V 1 base and J 12 bases, with 18 bases left between them. Per the germline V gene, CDR1 is MDHEN and CDR2 is SYDVKM. This CDR3 has 14 residues. The CDR3 coding sequence is TGTGCCAGCAGTTTATTCCGGGGGGGCCCTACCAACACCTTC. As protein: CASSLFRGGPTNTF.

The rearrangement joins TRBV2 to TRBJ1-5, with a possible D match to TRBD1 (6 bases). This CDR3 comprises 13 residues. The V end lost 3 bases, the J end lost 7 bases, and 10 bases lay between the germline ends. Germline-derived CDR1 and CDR2 are SNHLY and FYNNEI. CDR3 region: CASSEGALQPQHF. CDR3 nucleotide sequence: TGTGCCAGCAGTGAGGGGGCGTTGCAGCCCCAGCATTTT.

The rearrangement links TRBV5-4 to TRBJ1-2; 11 bases line up with TRBD1. Per the germline V gene, CDR1 is SGHNT and CDR2 is YYREEE (reference sequence). V dropped 7 bases and J dropped 2; count of bases not matched to a gene: 10. This CDR3 has 16 residues. CDR3 sequence: CASPMTRDRGNYGYTF. The CDR3 DNA sequence: TGTGCCAGCCCAATGACCCGGGACAGGGGGAACTATGGCTACACCTTC.

The chain links TRBV4-3 to TRBJ2-2; D is undetermined. Germline CDR1 reads LGHNA; CDR2 reads YSLEER. V dropped 3 bases and J dropped 5 bases, with 4 bases sitting between them. This CDR3 has 12 residues. The CDR3 loop is CASSHATGELFF. As DNA, the CDR3 is TGCGCCAGCAGCCATGCGACCGGGGAGCTGTTTTTT.

V and J are TRBV27 and TRBJ2-3; 7 bases fit TRBD1. The V gene's germline CDR1 is MNHEY and CDR2 SMNVEV (reference sequence). The junction had 7 bases not matched to a gene; V was cut back by 2 bases and J by 5 bases. The CDR3 runs to 15 residues. CDR3 nucleotide sequence: TGTGCCAGCAGTTTACAGAGGGGGCAGGTAGATACGCAGTATTTT. Translation: CASSLQRGQVDTQYF.

This chain uses TRBV4-3 with TRBJ1-2, with 8 bases lining up with TRBD1. The CDR3 is made up of 15 amino acids. Germline-derived CDR1 and CDR2 are LGHNA and YSLEER. J gave up 6 bases and V 5 bases, and 11 bases lay outside the gene matches. CDR3 in amino acids: CASSSTDRAPHGYTF. In DNA form, the CDR3 reads TGCGCCAGCAGCTCAACGGACAGGGCCCCACATGGCTACACCTTC.

The chain is built from TRBV7-8 and TRBJ1-1; the D gene is possibly TRBD1 (5 bases). This CDR3 is built from 14 residues. Germline CDR1 reads SGHVS; CDR2 reads FQNEAQ. Between the trimmed V and J ends, which lost 3 bases and 3 bases, there was a span of 11 bases. The CDR3, as DNA: TGTGCCAGCAGCTTGGGTGTGACAGACACTGAAGCTTTCTTT. As protein: CASSLGVTDTEAFF.

The J gene is TRBJ1-1, the V gene TRBV30; D possibly corresponds to TRBD1 (6 bases). The germline V and J ends were trimmed by 4 bases and 1 base, with 10 bases remaining between them. CDR1 is GTSNPN and CDR2 is SVGIG in the germline V gene (reference sequence). The CDR3 sequence is 13 residues long. For the CDR3, the DNA is TGTGCCTGGACCGGACAGCCGAACACTGAAGCTTTCTTT. Translated: CAWTGQPNTEAFF.

Only one count was recorded for this clone. The rearrangement links TRBV18 to TRBJ2-2; weak D call: TRBD1 (5 bases). The CDR3 is made up of 17 amino acids. Per germline, CDR1 KGHSH and CDR2 LQKENI. Between the trimmed V and J ends, which lost 0 bases and 2 bases, there was a span of 13 bases. DNA of the CDR3: TGTGCCAGCTCACCACCAAGAGGACAAAGTAACACCGGGGAGCTGTTTTTT. Translating gives CASSPPRGQSNTGELFF.

The V and J genes are TRBV6-6 and TRBJ1-5; 12 bases agree with TRBD1. This CDR3 has 15 amino acids. The junction had 6 bases not matched to a gene; V was cut back by 5 bases and J by 7 bases. In germline, CDR1 is MNHNY, CDR2 SVGAGI (reference sequence). The CDR3, as DNA: TGTGCCAGCAGTCCCGGGACAGGGGGCTACCAGCCCCAGCATTTT. This codes for CASSPGTGGYQPQHF.

This chain links TRBV7-3 with TRBJ1-1; tentative D call: TRBD1 (5 bases). CDR3 size: 16 residues. Deletions cut 3 bases from V and 0 bases from J, with 14 bases between. Germline CDR1 SGHTA, CDR2 FQGTGA. CDR3 bases: TGTGCCAGCAGCTTGGGAGGGGATCTTATGAACACTGAAGCTTTCTTT. This translates into CASSLGGDLMNTEAFF.

This rearrangement joins TRBV18 to TRBJ2-7; D remains ambiguous. The CDR3 spans 14 residues. In germline, CDR1 is KGHSH, CDR2 LQKENI. V was shortened by 2 bases and J by 2 bases, with 10 bases between the two germline ends. The CDR3 loop is CASSPNSLTYEQYF. The CDR3 coding sequence is TGTGCCAGCTCACCAAACAGTTTAACCTACGAGCAGTACTTC.